One and the same sample provided the 19 T cell receptor beta chains below, sequenced in a study of CD8 T cells in ankylosing spondylitis. General study results and limits: It appeared that ankylosing spondylitis blood was characterized by a TCR beta motif of under ten highly homologous variants.

MiXCR, run by TCRdb on the 5' RACE reads, gives a single entry per CDR3 protein. The table has fewer than 550,000 distinct CDR3 sequences, approximately 5.3% seen once. Antigens for these TCRs are unknown. The sample taken for sequencing was blood, either unsorted or a sorted T cell fraction (not recorded which). Every receptor here comes from a male donor with ankylosing spondylitis.

The chain recombines TRBV27 with TRBJ2-1; D is ambiguous. This CDR3 region has 15 residues. Trimming shortened V by 2 bases and J by 3 bases, and 11 bases separated the two germline ends. Germline loops: CDR1 MNHEY, CDR2 SMNVEV (reference sequence). Here the CDR3 DNA reads TGTGCCAGCAGTTTAAGGGCCAGAGTCTACAATGAGCAGTTCTTC. This codes for CASSLRARVYNEQFF.

The chain recombines TRBV7-9 with TRBJ2-3, with D tentatively TRBD1 (5 bases). Germline CDR1 SEHNR, CDR2 FQNEAQ (reference sequence). This CDR3 is built from 13 residues. Trimming took 6 bases from V and 4 from J, leaving 11 bases between them. CDR3 DNA sequence: TGTGCCAGCAGGCCGTGGGGCGCAGATACGCAGTATTTT. Protein sequence: CASRPWGADTQYF.

This clonotype was recorded many times. The chain combines TRBV6-2 or TRBV6-3 with TRBJ2-1, with D maybe TRBD1 (6 bases). Between the trimmed V and J ends, which lost 6 bases and 0 bases, there was a span of 12 bases. CDR1 and CDR2 (germline): MNHEY, SVGEGT. This CDR3 spans 15 amino acids. CDR3 DNA: TGTGCCAGCAGCAAAGACAGGCCCTCCTACAATGAGCAGTTCTTC. It codes for CASSKDRPSYNEQFF.

This clonotype was seen repeatedly, ten times or more. This sequence joins TRBV20-1 and TRBJ1-5; D unclear. Trimming left V 0 bases short and J 3 bases short, with 15 bases between. The CDR3 is 16 residues long. Germline loops: CDR1 DFQATT, CDR2 SNEGSKA (reference sequence). CDR3 loop: CSARDPRGGDNQPQHF. CDR3 sequence (DNA): TGCAGTGCTAGAGATCCCCGGGGAGGTGACAATCAGCCCCAGCATTTT.

This clonotype occurred a few times. V and J are TRBV12-3 or TRBV12-4 and TRBJ2-1; D remains unclear. V lost 3 bases, J lost 5 bases, and 14 bases lay in between. There are 15 residues in the CDR3. CDR3 nucleotides: TGTGCCAGCAGTTTCCAAACCACCCAGCACAATGAGCAGTTCTTC. It yields the protein CASSFQTTQHNEQFF.

This clonotype was detected many times. This chain connects TRBV29-1 to TRBJ1-2; 9 bases match TRBD1. CDR1 and CDR2 from the germline V gene are SQVTM and ANQGSEA. V trimming: 7 bases; J trimming: 4 bases; junction bases outside the gene matches: 7. The CDR3 sequence is 13 residues long. CDR3 region: CSGGTGSGYGYTF. CDR3 DNA: TGCAGCGGGGGGACAGGGAGCGGCTATGGCTACACCTTC.

The genes are TRBV7-3 and TRBJ1-1, with D perhaps matching TRBD1 (5 bases). Trimming pared 2 bases from V and 10 bases from J, leaving 14 bases between. This CDR3 comprises 13 residues. The V gene's germline CDR1 is SGHTA and CDR2 FQGTGA. For the CDR3, the DNA is TGTGCCAGCAGCTTATCGGGGGTGGAAGGAGCTTTCTTT. The encoded protein is CASSLSGVEGAFF.

There are many counts of this clonotype. V is TRBV9 and J is TRBJ2-2; the D is unclear. CDR3 size: 15 residues. Trimming left V 3 bases short and J 8 bases short, with 17 bases between. Looked up from germline, CDR1 is SGDLS and CDR2 is YYNGEE. CDR3 DNA sequence: TGTGCCAGCAGCGACGCCCCGTACCCTCGTGGGGAGCTGTTTTTT. This encodes CASSDAPYPRGELFF.

This clonotype was found many times. This chain connects TRBV9 to TRBJ2-1; D is possibly TRBD1 (5 bases). The length of the CDR3 is 13 residues. Deletions cut 4 bases from V and 4 bases from J, with 9 bases between. Germline lookup yields CDR1 SGDLS and CDR2 YYNGEE. This CDR3 reads CASSLDTYNEQFF. CDR3 nucleotides: TGTGCCAGCAGCTTGGACACATACAATGAGCAGTTCTTC.

This clonotype was observed many times. This sequence joins TRBV12-3 or TRBV12-4 and TRBJ2-7; 7 nucleotides align to TRBD2. The CDR3 consists of 14 residues. With V trimmed by 5 bases and J by 2 bases, 6 bases remained unmatched. CDR3 bases: TGTGCCAGCAGTGGGGGGGGAATTGCCTACGAGCAGTACTTC. As protein: CASSGGGIAYEQYF.

This clonotype has ten or more counts. This chain links TRBV12-3 or TRBV12-4 with TRBJ2-6; 7 bases are shared with TRBD1. V was clipped by 5 bases and J by 2 bases; unmatched bases: 3. This CDR3 contains 15 residues. In nucleotides, the CDR3 is TGTGCCAGCAGTGCTGACAGGGCTGGGGCCAACGTCCTGACTTTC. Amino acid sequence: CASSADRAGANVLTF.

The CDR3 DNA reads TGTGCCAGTCGTACCGGGGCAGGGGTCACCAATCAGCCCCAGCATTTT. Protein product: CASRTGAGVTNQPQHF. The chain joins TRBV19 to TRBJ1-5, with D maybe TRBD1 (6 bases). The length of the CDR3 is 16 residues. CDR1 and CDR2 (germline): LNHDA, SQIVND (reference sequence). Trimming took off 8 bases at V and 3 bases at J, with 20 bases between the two ends.

This clonotype was detected ten times or more. The chain carries TRBV9 and TRBJ1-2, with a possible D match to TRBD1 (6 bases). CDR1 SGDLS and CDR2 YYNGEE come from the germline V gene. The CDR3 has 12 amino acids. V was shortened by 3 bases and J by 6 bases, with 9 bases between the two germline ends. In DNA, the CDR3 is TGTGCCAGCAGCGCTCAGGGGCATGGCTACACCTTC. Encoded protein: CASSAQGHGYTF.

This clonotype was recorded many times. CDR3 DNA: TGTGCCAGCAGCGAAACGACCGGGACAAGACTGTTTTTT. Amino acids: CASSETTGTRLFF. The V and J genes are TRBV7-2 and TRBJ1-4, with a possible D match to TRBD1 (6 bases). CDR1 is SGHTA and CDR2 is FQGNSA in the germline V gene. With 5 bases removed from V and 13 bases from J, the gap between germline ends came to 17 bases. The CDR3 runs to 13 residues.

The V gene is TRBV7-9, the J gene TRBJ2-7, with D possibly TRBD1 on 6 matching bases. Germline assignment: CDR1 SEHNR and CDR2 FQNEAQ (reference sequence). This CDR3 comprises 14 residues. Trimming cost V 4 bases and J 6 bases, with 16 bases left between them. In DNA, the CDR3 is TGTGCCAGCAGCTCTGGGACACGGTTGCGCGAGCAGTACTTC. This encodes CASSSGTRLREQYF.

This clonotype was observed many times. The V call is TRBV28, the J call TRBJ2-7; D remains unclear. The CDR3 is made up of 14 amino acids. V was clipped by 9 bases and J by 2 bases, with 17 bases between them. Germline CDR1 reads MDHEN; CDR2 reads SYDVKM. CDR3 amino acids: CASFETNPPYEQYF. DNA for the CDR3: TGTGCCAGTTTTGAAACCAATCCCCCCTACGAGCAGTACTTC.

This clonotype was found many times. The chain couples TRBV29-1 to TRBJ1-4; D is uncertain. There are 11 residues in the CDR3. The ends were cut back, 4 bases at V and 7 bases at J, with 7 bases in the middle. Germline loops: CDR1 SQVTM, CDR2 ANQGSEA. The chain's CDR3 is CSVGDTEKLFF. In nucleotides, the CDR3 is TGCAGCGTTGGGGATACTGAAAAACTGTTTTTT.

This clonotype was seen at least ten times. This chain joins TRBV6-1 and TRBJ1-5; 7 bases match TRBD1. J lost 3 bases, V lost 6 bases, and 8 bases had no gene match. CDR1 is MNHNS, CDR2 SASEGT, per germline. The CDR3 runs 15 residues. The CDR3 here is CASRETGEVNQPQHF. DNA of the CDR3: TGTGCCAGCAGGGAAACAGGGGAGGTCAATCAGCCCCAGCATTTT.

This clonotype was picked up many times. The rearrangement joins TRBV5-6 to TRBJ1-5, with TRBD1 matching over 8 bases. The J segment lost 2 bases and the V segment lost 4 bases, leaving 2 bases of the junction unmatched. The length of the CDR3 is 14 residues. From germline, CDR1 is SGHDT and CDR2 YYEEEE. This CDR3 reads CASSKGQGNQPQHF. The DNA for the CDR3 is TGTGCCAGCAGCAAGGGACAGGGCAATCAGCCCCAGCATTTT.